Below, one T cell receptor (beta chain) is given with its context. The length of the CDR3 is 13 residues. Between the trimmed V and J ends, which lost 7 bases and 4 bases, there was a span of 12 bases. Germline V gene lookup returns CDR1 KGHDR and CDR2 SFDVKD. This sample stems from a study of blood T cell repertoires in COVID-19. Turning to the study itself: T cells, B-cell-depleted T cells, or PBMCs provided the cDNA or gDNA that served as material.

Produced via immunoSEQ multiplex PCR; TCRdb's table is partial and in-frame only. The sample lists 150,000 to 200,000 clones, about 77% occurring once. This chain joins TRBV24-1 and TRBJ1-1; possible D gene TRBD1, 6 bases. This sequence originates from a woman aged 80 or older with acute or convalescent COVID-19. Sequenced material: peripheral blood. CDR3 sequence reads: CATRTGDLTEAFF. DNA of the CDR3: TGTGCCACCAGGACAGGAGATCTCACTGAAGCTTTCTTT.